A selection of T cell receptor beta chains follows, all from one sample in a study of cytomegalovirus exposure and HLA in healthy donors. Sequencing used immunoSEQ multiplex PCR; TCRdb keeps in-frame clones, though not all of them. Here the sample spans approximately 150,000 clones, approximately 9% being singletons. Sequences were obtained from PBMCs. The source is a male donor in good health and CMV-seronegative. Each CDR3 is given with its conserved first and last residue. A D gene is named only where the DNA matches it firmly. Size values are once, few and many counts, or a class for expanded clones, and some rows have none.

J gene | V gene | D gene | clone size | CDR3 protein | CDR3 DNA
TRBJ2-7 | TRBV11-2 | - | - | CASSWRPHPSLEQYF | TGTGCCAGCAGCTGGAGACCTCACCCGTCTCTCGAGCAGTACTTC
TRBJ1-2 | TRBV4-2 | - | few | CASSQEAIYGYTF | TGTGCCAGCAGCCAAGAGGCAATCTATGGCTACACCTTC
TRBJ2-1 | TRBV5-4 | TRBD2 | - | CASSGSGRNPGEQFF | TGTGCCAGCAGCGGTAGCGGGAGGAATCCTGGTGAGCAGTTCTTC
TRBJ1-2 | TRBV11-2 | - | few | CASSRAHNYGYTF | TGTGCCAGCAGCCGAGCGCATAACTATGGCTACACCTTC
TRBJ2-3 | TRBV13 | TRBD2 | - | CASSYSGRAETATDTQYF | TGTGCCAGCAGCTATAGCGGGAGGGCGGAGACAGCAACAGATACGCAGTATTTT
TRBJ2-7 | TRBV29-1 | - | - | CSVERFPRGEQYF | TGCAGCGTTGAACGTTTTCCCCGGGGTGAGCAGTACTTC
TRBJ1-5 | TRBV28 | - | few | CASSDIGGLLSPQHF | TGTGCCAGCAGTGATATCGGGGGGCTTCTCTCACCCCAGCATTTT
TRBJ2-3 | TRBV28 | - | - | CASSSLGSRTDTQYF | TGTGCCAGCAGCTCACTTGGTTCTCGCACAGATACGCAGTATTTT
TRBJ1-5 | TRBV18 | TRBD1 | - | CASSRDSKYQPQHF | TGTGCCAGCTCAAGGGACAGCAAATATCAGCCCCAGCATTTT
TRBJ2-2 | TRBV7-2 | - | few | CASSLQDTGELFF | TGTGCCAGCAGCCTCCAGGACACCGGGGAGCTGTTTTTT
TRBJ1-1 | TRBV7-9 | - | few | CASSYHTPTSEAFF | TGTGCCAGCAGCTATCATACCCCCACTTCTGAAGCTTTCTTT
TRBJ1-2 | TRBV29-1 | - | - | CSVVTQELYYGYTF | TGCAGCGTTGTCACACAGGAGCTGTACTATGGCTACACCTTC
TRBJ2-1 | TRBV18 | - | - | CASSPPGSGGSSYNEQFF | TGTGCCAGCTCACCACCAGGGAGTGGGGGGAGCTCCTACAATGAGCAGTTCTTC
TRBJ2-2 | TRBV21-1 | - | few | CASSKWAGRNTGELFF | TGTGCCAGCAGCAAATGGGCGGGAAGAAACACCGGGGAGCTGTTTTTT
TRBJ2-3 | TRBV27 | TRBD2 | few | CASSLSIKGLAASTDTQYF | TGTGCCAGCAGTTTATCTATTAAGGGACTAGCGGCTAGCACAGATACGCAGTATTTT
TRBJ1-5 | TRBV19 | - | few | CASSIDLGEVSNQPQHF | TGTGCCAGTAGTATAGATCTAGGGGAAGTCAGCAATCAGCCCCAGCATTTT
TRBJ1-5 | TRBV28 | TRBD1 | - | CASSLIGSGQGPYSNQPQHF | TGTGCCAGCAGTTTAATAGGCTCGGGACAGGGGCCTTATAGCAATCAGCCCCAGCATTTT
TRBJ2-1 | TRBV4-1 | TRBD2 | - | CASSQGPAPLGLGHNEQFF | TGCGCCAGCAGCCAAGGCCCCGCCCCCCTAGGACTAGGTCACAATGAGCAGTTCTTC
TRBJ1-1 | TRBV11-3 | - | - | CASSLQGGTEAFF | TGTGCCAGCAGCTTACAGGGAGGCACTGAAGCTTTCTTT
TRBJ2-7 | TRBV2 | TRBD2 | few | CASSFGTNYEQYF | TGTGCCAGCAGTTTTGGGACTAACTACGAGCAGTACTTC
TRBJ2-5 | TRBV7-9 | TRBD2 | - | CASSPPPSGGAAQYF | TGTGCCAGCAGCCCCCCGCCGAGCGGGGGGGCAGCCCAGTACTTC
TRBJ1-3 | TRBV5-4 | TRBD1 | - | CASSRTGGSGNTIYF | TGTGCCAGCAGCAGGACAGGGGGCTCTGGAAACACCATATATTTT
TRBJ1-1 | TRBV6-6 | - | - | CAIAGGLNTEAFF | TGTGCCATCGCAGGAGGCCTGAACACTGAAGCTTTCTTT
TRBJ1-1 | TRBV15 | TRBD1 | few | CATSRDKGTGLNTEAFF | TGTGCCACCAGCAGAGATAAGGGGACAGGGTTGAACACTGAAGCTTTCTTT
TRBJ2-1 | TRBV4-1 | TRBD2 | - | CASSQGRPGLAGALYNEQFF | TGCGCCAGCAGCCAGGGACGTCCGGGACTAGCGGGAGCCCTTTACAATGAGCAGTTCTTC
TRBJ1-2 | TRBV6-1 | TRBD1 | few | CASSEASGTGSYIGYTF | TGTGCCAGCAGTGAGGCCTCCGGGACAGGAAGTTATATTGGCTACACCTTC
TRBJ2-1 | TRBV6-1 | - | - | CASSERFGQGLGNEQFF | TGTGCCAGCAGTGAAAGATTTGGGCAGGGGCTAGGTAATGAGCAGTTCTTC
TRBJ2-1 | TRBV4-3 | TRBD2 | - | CASSRLAPSSYNEQFF | TGCGCCAGCAGCCGACTAGCGCCGAGCTCCTACAATGAGCAGTTCTTC
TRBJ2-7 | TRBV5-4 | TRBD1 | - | CASSGRQGASYEQYF | TGTGCCAGCAGCGGCAGACAGGGGGCTTCCTACGAGCAGTACTTC
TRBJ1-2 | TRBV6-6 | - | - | CASTERGYGYTF | TGTGCCAGCACCGAGCGGGGGTATGGCTACACCTTC
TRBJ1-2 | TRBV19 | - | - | CASSMANYGYTF | TGTGCCAGTAGTATGGCCAACTATGGCTACACCTTC
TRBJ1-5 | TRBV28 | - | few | CASSSTSGFNQPQHF | TGTGCCAGCAGTTCAACTTCAGGTTTTAATCAGCCCCAGCATTTT
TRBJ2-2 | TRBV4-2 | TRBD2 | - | CASSQEMPSGSYTGELFF | TGTGCCAGCAGCCAAGAAATGCCTAGCGGGAGCTACACCGGGGAGCTGTTTTTT
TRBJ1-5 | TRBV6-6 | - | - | CASSQPGGNQPQHF | TGTGCCAGCAGTCAACCGGGGGGCAATCAGCCCCAGCATTTT
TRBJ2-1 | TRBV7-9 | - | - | CASSLGREQFF | TGTGCCAGCAGCTTAGGGAGGGAGCAGTTCTTC
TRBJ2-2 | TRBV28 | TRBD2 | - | CASSFRAGGFTGELFF | TGTGCCAGCAGTTTCAGAGCGGGAGGTTTCACCGGGGAGCTGTTTTTT
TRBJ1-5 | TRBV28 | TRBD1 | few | CASIYRGVGNQPQHF | TGTGCCAGCATCTACAGGGGAGTGGGCAATCAGCCCCAGCATTTT
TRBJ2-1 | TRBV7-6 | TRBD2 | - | CASSLPSGSSEQFF | TGTGCCAGCAGCTTGCCTAGCGGGAGTAGTGAGCAGTTCTTC
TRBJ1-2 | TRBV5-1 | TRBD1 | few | CASSLDRASYGYTF | TGCGCCAGCAGCCTGGACAGGGCGAGCTATGGCTACACCTTC
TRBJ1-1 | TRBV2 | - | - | CASPSLGGGPGEAFF | TGTGCCAGCCCCTCCCTCGGGGGGGGCCCTGGGGAAGCTTTCTTT
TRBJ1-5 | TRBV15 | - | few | CATSRDWGLSSDSNQPQHF | TGTGCCACCAGCAGAGATTGGGGCCTGTCATCCGATAGCAATCAGCCCCAGCATTTT
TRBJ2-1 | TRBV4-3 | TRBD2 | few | CASSQSPGTSGGGYNEQFF | TGCGCCAGCAGCCAAAGTCCCGGGACTAGCGGGGGAGGTTACAATGAGCAGTTCTTC
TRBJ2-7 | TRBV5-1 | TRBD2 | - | CASSLAGLANEQYF | TGCGCCAGCAGCTTAGCAGGACTAGCCAACGAGCAGTACTTC
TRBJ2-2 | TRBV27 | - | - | CASSLVGGTGELFF | TGTGCCAGCAGTTTAGTAGGGGGCACCGGGGAGCTGTTTTTT
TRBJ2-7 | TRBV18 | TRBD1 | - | CASSLPGQGSTYEQYF | TGTGCCAGCTCACTGCCGGGACAGGGGTCCACCTACGAGCAGTACTTC
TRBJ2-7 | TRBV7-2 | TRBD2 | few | CASSSRQARLAGPYEQYF | TGTGCCAGCAGCTCCCGACAAGCTCGACTAGCGGGACCCTACGAGCAGTACTTC
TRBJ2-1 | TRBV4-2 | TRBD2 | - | CASSQETSGAYNEQFF | TGTGCCAGCAGCCAAGAGACTAGCGGGGCCTACAATGAGCAGTTCTTC
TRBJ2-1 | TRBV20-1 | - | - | CSAKGLGEQFF | TGCAGTGCTAAAGGACTGGGTGAGCAGTTCTTC
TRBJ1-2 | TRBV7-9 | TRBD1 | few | CASSSRDRDLRGYTF | TGTGCCAGCAGCTCCCGGGACAGGGACCTTCGAGGCTACACCTTC